The 10 T cell receptor beta chains given below trace back to one sample, sequenced in a study of technical replicates of blood from a few donors (dated by TCRdb to the late 2010s). Library preparation was by the immunoSEQ multiplex PCR assay. Imported from immuneACCESS, the table was reduced by TCRdb to in-frame sequences with V and J called. These copies leave out some clones; in studies compared against another copy, an unresolved V gene accounts for under half, and the cause of the remainder is not known. The sample table lists some 67,000 clones, roughly 98% of them with a count of one. The ten largest clones take up around 0.16% of the sample. The sequenced sample consisted of T cells isolated from PBMCs. These receptors all come from a human donor in good health.

V and J are TRBV27 and TRBJ2-2; unclear D gene. From germline, CDR1 is MNHEY and CDR2 SMNVEV (reference sequence). The CDR3 totals 13 residues. V shed 5 bases and J shed 7 bases, with 11 bases lying between them. CDR3 in amino acids: CASSPPPLGELFF. CDR3 nucleotides: TGTGCCAGCAGTCCCCCTCCCCTCGGGGAGCTGTTTTTT.

The gene calls are TRBV6-1 and TRBJ2-5; tentative D call: TRBD2 (6 bases). The CDR3 has 14 amino acids. Trimming cost V 4 bases and J 4 bases, with 13 bases left between them. Germline V CDR1 and CDR2: MNHNS, SASEGT. In nucleotides, the CDR3 is TGTGCCAGCAGTGGGGACTCATACCCAGAGACCCAGTACTTC. It is translated as CASSGDSYPETQYF.

The chain uses TRBV28 and TRBJ1-5; 7 bases are a match to TRBD1. Germline trimming cut 5 bases from V and 4 bases from J; bases unmatched to any gene: 8. Per germline, CDR1 MDHEN and CDR2 SYDVKM. This CDR3 has 15 residues. Here the CDR3 DNA reads TGTGCCAGCAGTAAAGACAGGGAGAGTAATCAGCCCCAGCATTTT. Its translation: CASSKDRESNQPQHF.

The CDR3 nucleotides read TGCGCCAGCAGCTGGCGACCTACAGAGTTCTATGGCTACACCTTC. This translates into CASSWRPTEFYGYTF. This rearrangement joins TRBV5-1 to TRBJ1-2; D gene uncertain. The V end lost 3 bases, the J end lost 4 bases, and 16 bases lay between the germline ends. CDR1 is SGHRS, CDR2 YFSETQ, per germline. The CDR3 runs to 15 residues.

This chain connects TRBV6-5 to TRBJ1-2; D gene ambiguous. The CDR3 loop spans 12 amino acids. V lost 6 bases and J 6 bases, leaving 11 bases between the germline ends. The V gene's germline CDR1 is MNHEY and CDR2 SVGAGI. The chain's CDR3 is CASRKGVDGYTF. In DNA, the CDR3 is TGTGCCAGCAGGAAGGGAGTTGATGGCTACACCTTC.

This rearrangement joins TRBV28 to TRBJ1-3; D gene uncertain. The V gene lost 2 bases and the J gene lost 5 bases, with 19 bases spanning the gap. CDR3 length: 17 residues. The V gene's germline CDR1 is MDHEN and CDR2 SYDVKM. CDR3 in amino acids: CASSLSPSAVERNTIYF. The CDR3 DNA reads TGTGCCAGCAGTTTAAGCCCGAGTGCGGTCGAGAGAAACACCATATATTTT. Looking up the rest from reference TRBV28 and TRBJ1-3 gives the full variable domain: DVKVTQSSRYLVKRTGEKVFLECVQDMDHENMFWYRQDPGLGLRLIYFSYDVKMKEKGDIPEGYSVSREKKERFSLILESASTNQTSMYLCASSLSPSAVERNTIYFGEGSWLTVV.

The chain employs TRBV29-1 and TRBJ2-7; D perhaps matches TRBD1 (6 bases). Germline CDR1 SQVTM, CDR2 ANQGSEA. The CDR3 loop spans 12 amino acids. Trimming took 6 bases from V and 2 from J, leaving 11 bases between them. CDR3 DNA: TGCAGCGTGGGTGGGGGCCCCTACGAGCAGTACTTC. It codes for CSVGGGPYEQYF.

The rearrangement uses TRBV5-1 and TRBJ1-4; perhaps TRBD1 as D (5 bases). V lost 0 bases and J 4 bases, leaving 10 bases between the germline ends. Per the germline V gene, CDR1 is SGHRS and CDR2 is YFSETQ. This CDR3 has 15 amino acids. CDR3 sequence (DNA): TGCGCCAGCAGCTTGGTTCCGGGACTTAATGAAAAACTGTTTTTT. This sequence encodes CASSLVPGLNEKLFF. The whole variable domain, filled in from reference TRBV5-1 and TRBJ1-4, reads KAGVTQTPRYLIKTRGQQVTLSCSPISGHRSVSWYQQTPGQGLQFLFEYFSETQRNKGNFPGRFSGRQFSNSRSEMNVSTLELGDSALYLCASSLVPGLNEKLFFGSGTQLSVL.

The chain uses TRBV15 and TRBJ2-5; no clear D gene. Germline V gene sequence: CDR1 LNHNV, CDR2 YYDKDF (reference sequence). The ends were cut back, 0 bases at V and 4 bases at J, with 3 bases in the middle. This CDR3 is 12 amino acids long. Written as DNA, the CDR3 is TGTGCCACCAGCAGAGATATAGAGACCCAGTACTTC. Encoded protein: CATSRDIETQYF.

The chain uses TRBV30 and TRBJ1-6; D is ambiguous. CDR1 and CDR2 from the germline V gene are GTSNPN and SVGIG (reference sequence). The V gene lost 3 bases and the J gene lost 11 bases, with 11 bases spanning the gap. The length of the CDR3 is 12 residues. The CDR3 sequence: CAWSEARTPLHF. The CDR3 DNA reads TGTGCCTGGAGCGAGGCCCGGACACCCCTCCACTTT.